This TCR beta chain was recovered during a study of blood T cell repertoires in COVID-19. Study-wide background: The United States, Italy and Spain provided the acute and convalescent COVID-19 samples. T cells, B-cell-depleted T cells, or PBMCs supplied cDNA or gDNA.

Using immunoSEQ multiplex PCR, the repertoire was profiled, and TCRdb retains in-frame clones only, with some absent. The repertoire consists of about 330,000 clones, with 80% to 90% occurring once and the leading ten covering approximately 9.9%. Germline lookup yields CDR1 SGHTA and CDR2 FQGNSA. The CDR3 consists of 15 residues. V was cut by 2 bases and J by 6 bases, with 14 bases left in between. Enrolled during active infection, Seattle patients were then followed longitudinally. The gene calls are TRBV7-2 and TRBJ1-5, with D perhaps matching TRBD1 (6 bases). This sequence was found in a young man with COVID-19, enrolled during active disease. Sequencing was done on a sample of peripheral blood. The CDR3 bases are TGTGCCAGCAGCTTATGGCGGGGGCAGGGTCAGCCCCAGCATTTT. Translated: CASSLWRGQGQPQHF.